These 9 T cell receptor beta chains were sequenced from one sample in a study of vaccination and CD4 T cells after COVID-19. The treatment was: approximately 10-day PBMC culture with coronavirus spike peptide pools or control peptides (ViraFEST assay). The Oncomine TCR Beta short-read assay was applied to DNA of cultured CD4+ T cells. In TCRdb, the PCR reads were re-called with MiXCR into one record per CDR3 protein. This table holds approximately 15,000 distinct CDR3 sequences, about 28% found once. Their antigen targets remain unknown. The source material was cultured CD4+ T cells from blood. All receptors derive from a human donor with COVID-19.

This clonotype was seen a few times. The rearrangement joins TRBV20-1 to TRBJ1-5, with 7 bases lining up with TRBD1. Germline V lookup: CDR1 DFQATT, CDR2 SNEGSKA (reference sequence). The CDR3 is 15 amino acids. J was trimmed by 10 bases and V by 5 bases; bases with no gene match: 17. The DNA of the CDR3 is TGCAGTGCTGGGAAAAGACAGGGCATTATCAGCCCCCAGCATTTT. Amino acid sequence: CSAGKRQGIISPQHF.

The chain employs TRBV10-1 and TRBJ1-4; D not resolved. Germline CDR1 reads WNHNN; CDR2 reads SYGVQD (reference sequence). The CDR3 spans 13 residues. The V and J ends lost 4 bases and 7 bases respectively, with 10 bases between them. CDR3 nucleotide sequence: TGCGCCAGCAGTGCGCGGGCCTCTGAAAAACTGTTTTTT. This gives the protein CASSARASEKLFF.

This clonotype was detected a few times. This chain uses TRBV7-8 with TRBJ1-3, with unresolved D. Germline CDR1 reads SGHVS; CDR2 reads FQNEAQ. The CDR3 runs 16 residues. The V end lost 5 bases, the J end lost 0 bases, and 14 bases lay between the germline ends. The CDR3 DNA reads TGTGCCAGCAGCAACGGGCCAAGAGGCTCTGGAAACACCATATATTTT. The encoded protein is CASSNGPRGSGNTIYF.

A few counts support this clonotype. This chain links TRBV5-4 with TRBJ1-6; a weak D match, TRBD1 (5 bases). V was shortened by 2 bases and J by 8 bases, with 11 bases between the two germline ends. CDR1 and CDR2 from the germline V gene are SGHNT and YYREEE (reference sequence). CDR3 size: 14 residues. CDR3 loop: CASSFAQGHSPLHF. Written as DNA, the CDR3 is TGTGCCAGCAGCTTTGCCCAGGGCCATTCACCCCTCCACTTT.

The gene calls are TRBV7-2 and TRBJ2-5, with D tentatively TRBD1 (6 bases). The CDR3 covers 16 residues. Trimming left V 1 base short and J 5 bases short, with 17 bases between. The V gene's germline CDR1 is SGHTA and CDR2 FQGNSA. Written as DNA, the CDR3 is TGTGCCAGCAGCTTAGGAATGGGGGCCCAGGGGGAGACCCAGTACTTC. This translates into CASSLGMGAQGETQYF.

V usage is TRBV20-1 and J usage is TRBJ1-3; D gene unclear. This CDR3 region has 14 residues. CDR1 is DFQATT and CDR2 is SNEGSKA in the germline V gene (reference sequence). Trimming removed 3 bases at V and 0 bases at J, with 9 bases between. CDR3 coding DNA: TGCAGTGCTAGCCGGGGTTTCTCTGGAAACACCATATATTTT. Protein product: CSASRGFSGNTIYF.

The chain combines TRBV30 with TRBJ2-3, with 11 bases lining up with TRBD2. Germline CDR1 GTSNPN, CDR2 SVGIG (reference sequence). The junction had 6 bases not matched to a gene; V was cut back by 2 bases and J by 5 bases. This CDR3 region has 15 residues. CDR3 sequence (DNA): TGTGCCTGGAGTATCGGTCTAGCGGGGGGAGATACGCAGTATTTT. Protein sequence: CAWSIGLAGGDTQYF.

This clonotype turned up a few times. The chain is built from TRBV21-1 and TRBJ2-2; the DNA was not used to check the table's D call, TRBD1. TRBV21-1 is given as a pseudogene. The CDR3 totals 14 residues. CDR3 coding DNA: TGTGCCAGTACAAGGACAGGGGGGACCGGGGAGCTGTTTTTT. Translation gives CASTRTGGTGELFF.

V is TRBV11-2 and J is TRBJ2-5; TRBD2 matches 10 bases. Trimming took 2 bases from V and 1 from J; bases not matched to a gene: 1. The germline CDR1 and CDR2 sequences are SGHAT and FQNNGV. The CDR3 contains 15 residues. The CDR3 nucleotides are TGTGCCAGCAGCTTACAGCGGGGGGGCCAAGAGACCCAGTACTTC. As protein: CASSLQRGGQETQYF. The full variable domain, in which reference TRBV11-2 and TRBJ2-5 provide the parts outside the CDR3, is EAGVAQSPRYKIIEKRQSVAFWCNPISGHATLYWYQQILGQGPKLLIQFQNNGVVDDSQLPKDRFSAERLKGVDSTLKIQPAKLEDSAVYLCASSLQRGGQETQYFGPGTRLLVL.